A selection of T cell receptor beta chains follows, all from one sample in a study of identifying expanded T cells in peripheral blood. Only in-frame clones appear in the TCRdb table, and some are missing; sequencing was by immunoSEQ multiplex PCR. The sample shows some 120,000 clones, roughly 84% of them seen only once. The specimen was blood. These receptors all stem from a person aged 18 to 75 in good health. The CDR3 runs from the conserved cysteine through the conserved F or W. The order of the fields is D gene, J gene, V gene, clone size, CDR3 protein, CDR3 DNA. A D gene is named only where the DNA matches it firmly. For some rows the clone size is stated as once, few or many, or as a class when expanded; others skip it.

NA	TRBJ2-2	TRBV6-1	NA	CASSALGFGELFF	TGTGCCAGCAGCGCTCTAGGGTTCGGGGAGCTGTTTTTT
NA	TRBJ2-1	TRBV5-1	NA	CASGKQEPYNEQFF	TGCGCCAGCGGCAAACAGGAACCCTACAATGAGCAGTTCTTC
NA	TRBJ2-3	TRBV7-3	NA	CASSSTGTKGDTQYF	TGTGCCAGCAGCTCTACAGGGACCAAGGGAGATACGCAGTATTTT
NA	TRBJ2-3	TRBV7-2	NA	CASSLTFSSTDTQYF	TGTGCCAGCAGCCTAACGTTCTCAAGCACAGATACGCAGTATTTT
NA	TRBJ1-2	TRBV13	NA	CASSPAANYGYTF	TGTGCCAGCAGCCCAGCTGCTAACTATGGCTACACCTTC
NA	TRBJ1-1	TRBV10-3	NA	CAISDGPSGTEAFF	TGTGCCATCAGTGATGGGCCGTCGGGAACTGAAGCTTTCTTT
NA	TRBJ2-7	TRBV5-3	once	CARRLEQYF	TGTGCCAGAAGACTCGAGCAGTACTTC
NA	TRBJ1-4	TRBV19	once	CASSMRIQTNEKLFF	TGTGCCAGTAGTATGCGGATACAGACTAATGAAAAACTGTTTTTT
NA	TRBJ2-1	TRBV27	NA	CASSPGRGNEQFF	TGTGCCAGCAGTCCGGGCAGGGGAAATGAGCAGTTCTTC
NA	TRBJ1-5	TRBV11-2	NA	CASSSLGGQPQHF	TGTGCCAGCAGCTCCCTCGGCGGTCAGCCCCAGCATTTT
TRBD1	TRBJ1-1	TRBV5-1	NA	CASSTDRGNFEAFF	TGCGCCAGCAGCACCGACAGGGGAAACTTTGAAGCTTTCTTT
NA	TRBJ1-5	TRBV30	NA	CAWSAGTFNQPQHF	TGTGCCTGGAGTGCCGGGACATTTAATCAGCCCCAGCATTTT
NA	TRBJ1-3	TRBV6-5	NA	CASSFTGPSGNTIYF	TGTGCCAGCAGCTTCACAGGCCCCTCTGGAAACACCATATATTTT
NA	TRBJ1-6	TRBV9	NA	CASSTMAGSPLHF	TGTGCCAGCAGCACCATGGCAGGCTCACCCCTCCACTTT
NA	TRBJ1-2	TRBV6-1	NA	CASSGPEGNRGYTF	TGTGCCAGCAGTGGGCCGGAGGGAAATCGTGGCTACACCTTC
NA	TRBJ2-6	TRBV28	NA	CASSSPGGSGANVLTF	TGTGCCAGCAGTTCCCCGGGCGGCTCTGGGGCCAACGTCCTGACTTTC
TRBD1	TRBJ2-7	TRBV5-6	NA	CASSSGTDYEQYF	TGTGCCAGCAGCTCCGGGACAGATTACGAGCAGTACTTC
NA	TRBJ2-3	TRBV11-2	NA	CASSSLGLITDTQYF	TGTGCCAGCAGCTCCCTGGGACTTATCACAGATACGCAGTATTTT
TRBD1	TRBJ1-5	TRBV25-1	NA	CASSGRTGGIDQPQHF	TGTGCCAGCAGTGGGAGGACAGGGGGCATCGATCAGCCCCAGCATTTT
NA	TRBJ1-1	TRBV5-1	few	CASSLLRGTNEAFF	TGCGCCAGCAGCTTGCTCCGGGGGACAAATGAAGCTTTCTTT
NA	TRBJ1-3	TRBV9	NA	CASSPGNSGNTIYF	TGTGCCAGCTCCCCCGGGAACTCTGGAAACACCATATATTTT
NA	TRBJ1-1	TRBV7-2	NA	CASSLSMNTEAFF	TGTGCCAGCAGCTTAAGTATGAACACTGAAGCTTTCTTT
NA	TRBJ1-2	TRBV4-3	NA	CASSRTEDYGYTF	TGCGCCAGCAGCCGGACAGAGGACTATGGCTACACCTTC
NA	TRBJ2-2	TRBV11-2	NA	CASSFWDITGELFF	TGTGCCAGCAGCTTTTGGGATATCACCGGGGAGCTGTTTTTT
NA	TRBJ1-1	TRBV10-3	NA	CAIKVGTNTEAFF	TGTGCCATCAAGGTAGGGACAAACACTGAAGCTTTCTTT
NA	TRBJ1-5	TRBV6-6	NA	CASSYPNGQPQHF	TGTGCCAGCAGTTACCCTAATGGTCAGCCCCAGCATTTT
NA	TRBJ2-6	TRBV11-3	NA	CASSLDRWGSRANVLTF	TGTGCCAGCAGCTTAGATCGGTGGGGTTCTAGGGCCAACGTCCTGACTTTC
TRBD1	TRBJ2-1	TRBV15	once	CATSREGQGDWREQFF	TGTGCCACCAGCAGAGAAGGTCAGGGGGATTGGCGTGAGCAGTTCTTC
NA	TRBJ1-2	TRBV2	NA	CASSDGRAYGYTF	TGTGCCAGCAGTGACGGCAGGGCTTATGGCTACACCTTC
TRBD2	TRBJ2-3	TRBV7-2	NA	CASSQTSGETDTQYF	TGTGCCAGCAGCCAGACTAGCGGGGAAACAGATACGCAGTATTTT
NA	TRBJ2-1	TRBV2	NA	CASKDYSYNEQFF	TGTGCCAGCAAAGACTACTCCTACAATGAGCAGTTCTTC
NA	TRBJ1-1	TRBV6-1	NA	CASRAGGRAEAFF	TGTGCCAGCAGGGCTGGGGGTAGGGCTGAAGCTTTCTTT
NA	TRBJ2-3	TRBV2	NA	CASRPSITDTQYF	TGTGCCAGCAGACCATCTATCACAGATACGCAGTATTTT
NA	TRBJ1-4	TRBV18	few	CASSPGDGRNEKLFF	TGTGCCAGCTCACCAGGAGACGGACGAAATGAAAAACTGTTTTTT
NA	TRBJ1-2	TRBV5-6	NA	CASSLEGRNYGYTF	TGTGCCAGCAGCTTAGAAGGGAGGAACTATGGCTACACCTTC
NA	TRBJ1-5	TRBV7-9	NA	CASSLGETEGHF	TGTGCCAGCAGCTTAGGGGAGACAGAAGGGCATTTT
TRBD2	TRBJ2-5	TRBV5-1	NA	CASSSRTSGETQYF	TGCGCCAGCAGCTCCCGGACTAGCGGAGAGACCCAGTACTTC
NA	TRBJ1-2	TRBV6-1	NA	CASSDLGGRGYGYTF	TGTGCCAGCAGTGATCTCGGGGGAAGGGGCTATGGCTACACCTTC
NA	TRBJ1-2	TRBV5-6	few	CASSRGRTLGYTF	TGTGCCAGCAGCCGGGGCCGGACTCTTGGCTACACCTTC
NA	TRBJ1-1	TRBV5-8	NA	CASSFWAGWGIWSTEAFF	TGTGCCAGCAGCTTTTGGGCCGGCTGGGGGATCTGGAGCACTGAAGCTTTCTTT
NA	TRBJ2-3	TRBV11-3	NA	CASSLGADSQGTDTQYF	TGTGCCAGCAGCTTAGGGGCCGACAGTCAGGGAACAGATACGCAGTATTTT
TRBD1	TRBJ1-1	TRBV19	NA	CASRGQGGNTEAFF	TGTGCCAGTAGGGGACAGGGGGGGAACACTGAAGCTTTCTTT